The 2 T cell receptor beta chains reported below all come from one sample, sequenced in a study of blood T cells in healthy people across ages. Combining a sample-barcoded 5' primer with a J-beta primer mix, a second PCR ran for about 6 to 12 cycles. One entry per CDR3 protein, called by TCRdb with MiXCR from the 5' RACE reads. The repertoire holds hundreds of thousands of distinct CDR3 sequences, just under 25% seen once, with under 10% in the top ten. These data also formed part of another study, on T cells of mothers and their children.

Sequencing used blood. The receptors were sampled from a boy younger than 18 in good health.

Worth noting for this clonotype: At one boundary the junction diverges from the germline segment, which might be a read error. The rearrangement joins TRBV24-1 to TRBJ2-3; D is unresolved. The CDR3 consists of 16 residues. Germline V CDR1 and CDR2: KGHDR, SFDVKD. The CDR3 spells CATSPKIGYSKDTQYF. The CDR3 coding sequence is TGTGCCACCAGCCCGAAGATCGGGTATAGCAAAGATACGCAGTATTTT.

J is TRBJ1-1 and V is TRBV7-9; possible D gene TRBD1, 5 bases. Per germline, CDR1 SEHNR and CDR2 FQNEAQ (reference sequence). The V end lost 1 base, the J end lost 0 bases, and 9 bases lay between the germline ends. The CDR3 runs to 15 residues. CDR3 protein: CASSLDRRMNTEAFF. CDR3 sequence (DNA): TGTGCCAGCAGCTTAGACAGGCGCATGAACACTGAAGCTTTCTTT.